This TCR beta chain was documented in a study of blood T cell repertoires in COVID-19. Study summary: The samples span acute and convalescent COVID-19 from the United States, Italy and Spain. Sources were T cells, B-cell-depleted T cells, or PBMCs; the material itself was cDNA or gDNA.

Authors' processing steps: Amplifying reference gene primers gave estimates of nucleated cell counts. Libraries were prepared by immunoSEQ multiplex PCR; TCRdb keeps only in-frame clonotypes and omits some of them. That table gives V, J and clone size, and the DNA gave D and trimming. The sample records hundreds of thousands of clones, about nine tenths being singletons. This TCR was sampled from a man in his fifties or sixties who had recovered from COVID-19. Sequencing was performed on peripheral blood.

CDR3 sequence (DNA): TGTGCCAGCAGTGAAATTCGGCGGGGCGGGGAGACCCAGTACTTC. Its translation: CASSEIRRGGETQYF. The chain combines TRBV6-1 with TRBJ2-5, with a tentative D call TRBD2 (6 bases). The CDR3 is 15 amino acids. Trimming stripped 2 bases from V and 5 bases from J, with 15 bases between. Germline assignment: CDR1 MNHNS and CDR2 SASEGT.